This T cell receptor (beta chain) is from a study of shared clonotypes between healthy human individuals. On the study more broadly: CD4 naive cells filled three plates per donor, CD4 memory three, CD8 naive two and CD8 memory one.

Study conclusions and caveats: Non-shared clonotypes had lower generation probabilities than those shared by all four donors.

CDR1 is SGHRS and CDR2 is YFSETQ in the germline V gene. Trimming took off 4 bases at V and 0 bases at J, with 7 bases between the two ends. This CDR3 has 13 residues. This clone was detected once. No antigen is known for it. From CD4+ cells came CD45RA+ naive and CD45RA-negative memory subsets. Genomic DNA of each subset was evenly split across several immunoSEQ plates. Sequencing used immunoSEQ multiplex PCR; TCRdb keeps in-frame clones, though not all of them. The repertoire includes more than 500,000 clones, approximately 95% of them detected once, and about 0.067% sits in the top ten. Sequences were obtained from naive CD4+ T cells sorted from blood. Subset meaning: CD45RA+ positively selected. The chain employs TRBV5-1 and TRBJ1-2; D gene unclear. The sequence was obtained from a woman aged 30 to 39 in good health. The CDR3 is CASSPTSNYGYTF. The CDR3 DNA reads TGCGCCAGCAGCCCGACATCTAACTATGGCTACACCTTC.